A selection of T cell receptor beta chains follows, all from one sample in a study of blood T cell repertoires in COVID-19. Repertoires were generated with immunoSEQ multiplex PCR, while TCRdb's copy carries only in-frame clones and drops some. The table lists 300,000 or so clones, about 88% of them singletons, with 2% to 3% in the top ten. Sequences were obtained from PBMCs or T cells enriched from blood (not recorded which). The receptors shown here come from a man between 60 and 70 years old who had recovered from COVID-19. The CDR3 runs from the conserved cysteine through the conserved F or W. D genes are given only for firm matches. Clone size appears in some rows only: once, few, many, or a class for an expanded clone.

cdr3_nt: TGTGCCAGCAGCTTGGTGCCAGAAGTAAACTATGGCTACACCTTC; cdr3_aa: CASSLVPEVNYGYTF; j_call: TRBJ1-2; clone_size: .; v_call: TRBV5-6; d_call: .
cdr3_nt: TGTGCCAGCGGCCGGGAGGGGGGCTACAATGAGCAGTTCTTC; cdr3_aa: CASGREGGYNEQFF; j_call: TRBJ2-1; clone_size: once; v_call: TRBV7-2; d_call: TRBD2
cdr3_nt: TGTGCCAGCAGCACCCTACAGGCTTCCGGCGCAGATACGCAGTATTTT; cdr3_aa: CASSTLQASGADTQYF; j_call: TRBJ2-3; clone_size: .; v_call: TRBV5-8; d_call: .
cdr3_nt: TGTGCCAGCAGCTTCGGGAACGGGGAATGGACAGATACGCAGTATTTT; cdr3_aa: CASSFGNGEWTDTQYF; j_call: TRBJ2-3; clone_size: .; v_call: TRBV7-9; d_call: .
cdr3_nt: TGTGCCAGCAGCTTAGATATAGGGAGGACTGAAGCTTTCTTT; cdr3_aa: CASSLDIGRTEAFF; j_call: TRBJ1-1; clone_size: .; v_call: TRBV11-2; d_call: .
cdr3_nt: TGTGCCAGCAGTGAAGCGCGGTATTATAGCAATCAGCCCCAGCATTTT; cdr3_aa: CASSEARYYSNQPQHF; j_call: TRBJ1-5; clone_size: .; v_call: TRBV6-1; d_call: .
cdr3_nt: TGTGCTAGTGGTTTGGTGACCCGCAAAGGTGGGGGGTTGGGCTCGAACACTGAAGCTTTCTTT; cdr3_aa: CASGLVTRKGGGLGSNTEAFF; j_call: TRBJ1-1; clone_size: .; v_call: TRBV12-5; d_call: .
cdr3_nt: TGTGCCAGCAGCTTAGTTCGGACAGGGAACACTGAAGCTTTCTTT; cdr3_aa: CASSLVRTGNTEAFF; j_call: TRBJ1-1; clone_size: .; v_call: TRBV7-8; d_call: TRBD1
cdr3_nt: TGTGCCAGCCGAGGGGGGGAAACGAACACTGAAGCTTTCTTT; cdr3_aa: CASRGGETNTEAFF; j_call: TRBJ1-1; clone_size: .; v_call: TRBV19; d_call: .
cdr3_nt: TGTGCCAGCAGTGCGGACAGCCATGAAAAACTGTTTTTT; cdr3_aa: CASSADSHEKLFF; j_call: TRBJ1-4; clone_size: .; v_call: TRBV2; d_call: .
cdr3_nt: TGTGCCAGACAAGGGGGGGCCTATGGCTACACCTTC; cdr3_aa: CARQGGAYGYTF; j_call: TRBJ1-2; clone_size: .; v_call: TRBV2; d_call: .
cdr3_nt: TGTGCCAGCAGTTTACCTGATGGAGCGGGAGCCTCCTACGAGCAGTACTTC; cdr3_aa: CASSLPDGAGASYEQYF; j_call: TRBJ2-7; clone_size: .; v_call: TRBV28; d_call: TRBD2
cdr3_nt: TGCGCCAGCAGTGAGTCAGCGGGCCCGGGGGCCCAGTACTTC; cdr3_aa: CASSESAGPGAQYF; j_call: TRBJ2-5; clone_size: .; v_call: TRBV10-2; d_call: .
cdr3_nt: TGTGCCAGCACTTCCACCTTGGACAGGGTTGGCGGGGAGCTGTTTTTT; cdr3_aa: CASTSTLDRVGGELFF; j_call: TRBJ2-2; clone_size: .; v_call: TRBV7-2; d_call: TRBD1
cdr3_nt: TGTGCCTGGAGCCCCCGTGGAGGTACCGTTCTTGCAACTAATGAAAAACTGTTTTTT; cdr3_aa: CAWSPRGGTVLATNEKLFF; j_call: TRBJ1-4; clone_size: .; v_call: TRBV30; d_call: .
cdr3_nt: TGTGCCAGCAGCCAAATCGCCTACGAGCAGTACTTC; cdr3_aa: CASSQIAYEQYF; j_call: TRBJ2-7; clone_size: .; v_call: TRBV3-1/TRBV3-2; d_call: .
cdr3_nt: TGTGCCAGCAGTCGGGGGACTAGCGGGAGGGTTAGCTACGAGCAGTACTTC; cdr3_aa: CASSRGTSGRVSYEQYF; j_call: TRBJ2-7; clone_size: .; v_call: TRBV6-6; d_call: TRBD2
cdr3_nt: TGTGCCAGCATTAGGCTAGCGGGAGTGCAGCAAGATACGCAGTATTTT; cdr3_aa: CASIRLAGVQQDTQYF; j_call: TRBJ2-3; clone_size: .; v_call: TRBV7-9; d_call: TRBD2
cdr3_nt: TGTGCCAGCACCCTAGGTCGCTCTAGGCCCCAGCATTTT; cdr3_aa: CASTLGRSRPQHF; j_call: TRBJ1-5; clone_size: .; v_call: TRBV6-5; d_call: .
cdr3_nt: TGTGCCAGCAGTTACCAGACAGGGAACGAGCAGTACTTC; cdr3_aa: CASSYQTGNEQYF; j_call: TRBJ2-7; clone_size: .; v_call: TRBV6-5; d_call: TRBD1
cdr3_nt: TGTGCCAGCAGCTCCCGGGACTCCTCCTACGAGCAGTACTTC; cdr3_aa: CASSSRDSSYEQYF; j_call: TRBJ2-7; clone_size: .; v_call: TRBV7-2; d_call: .
cdr3_nt: TGTGCCAGCAGTTTCGGGGGTGAAGCTTTCTTT; cdr3_aa: CASSFGGEAFF; j_call: TRBJ1-1; clone_size: .; v_call: TRBV12-3/TRBV12-4; d_call: .
cdr3_nt: TGCGCCACCAGAATGTCCGACAGCCACACTGAAGCTTTCTTT; cdr3_aa: CATRMSDSHTEAFF; j_call: TRBJ1-1; clone_size: few; v_call: TRBV5-1; d_call: .
cdr3_nt: TGTGCCAGCAGTTATCTGGGAGACTACAATGAGCAGTTCTTC; cdr3_aa: CASSYLGDYNEQFF; j_call: TRBJ2-1; clone_size: .; v_call: TRBV6-5; d_call: .
cdr3_nt: TGTGCCAGCAGCTTTTCTAGCGGGGCTCAAGATACGCAGTATTTT; cdr3_aa: CASSFSSGAQDTQYF; j_call: TRBJ2-3; clone_size: .; v_call: TRBV5-6; d_call: TRBD2
cdr3_nt: TGTGCCAGCAAGGGGGCGCGGGATGGCTACACCTTC; cdr3_aa: CASKGARDGYTF; j_call: TRBJ1-2; clone_size: .; v_call: TRBV3-1/TRBV3-2; d_call: TRBD1
cdr3_nt: TGTGCCTGGAGTGTACAGAGCGGGAGGGTTTACACCGGGGAGCTGTTTTTT; cdr3_aa: CAWSVQSGRVYTGELFF; j_call: TRBJ2-2; clone_size: .; v_call: TRBV30; d_call: TRBD2
cdr3_nt: TGTGCCAGCAGCGTTATGCCGGGACAGGGTGGGTCTGAAGCTTTCTTT; cdr3_aa: CASSVMPGQGGSEAFF; j_call: TRBJ1-1; clone_size: once; v_call: TRBV9; d_call: TRBD1
cdr3_nt: TGTGCCAGTAGTCCCGGGACAGGGGTTGGATCACCCCTCCACTTT; cdr3_aa: CASSPGTGVGSPLHF; j_call: TRBJ1-6; clone_size: .; v_call: TRBV19; d_call: TRBD1
cdr3_nt: TGTGCCAGCAGCCAGCCGGGGACAGCCTCTGGAAACACCATATATTTT; cdr3_aa: CASSQPGTASGNTIYF; j_call: TRBJ1-3; clone_size: .; v_call: TRBV3-1/TRBV3-2; d_call: TRBD1
cdr3_nt: TGTGCCAGCAGCTTGGTCGGCCACAACCGGGCTGAAGCTTTCTTT; cdr3_aa: CASSLVGHNRAEAFF; j_call: TRBJ1-1; clone_size: few; v_call: TRBV5-5; d_call: .
cdr3_nt: TGCGCCAGCAGGGCAGGGACAGTAGGAGGGCCAGAGACCCAGTACTTC; cdr3_aa: CASRAGTVGGPETQYF; j_call: TRBJ2-5; clone_size: .; v_call: TRBV5-1; d_call: .
cdr3_nt: TGCGCCAGCACCCCGTGGCAGGGGTCGTTAAATGAGCAGTTCTTC; cdr3_aa: CASTPWQGSLNEQFF; j_call: TRBJ2-1; clone_size: .; v_call: TRBV5-1; d_call: .
cdr3_nt: TGCGCCAGCAAATTGGATGTGCTACAGGGTACGCAGTATTTT; cdr3_aa: CASKLDVLQGTQYF; j_call: TRBJ2-3; clone_size: .; v_call: TRBV5-1; d_call: .
cdr3_nt: TGCGCCAGCAGCTTGGTCGGAAATAGCGGCTACACCTTC; cdr3_aa: CASSLVGNSGYTF; j_call: TRBJ1-2; clone_size: .; v_call: TRBV5-1; d_call: .
cdr3_nt: TGTGCCAGCAGCTTAACAGGAGATCAGCCCCAGCATTTT; cdr3_aa: CASSLTGDQPQHF; j_call: TRBJ1-5; clone_size: .; v_call: TRBV11-2; d_call: .
cdr3_nt: TGTGCCAGCAGCGTGAGGGACAGGGGAAACACCGGGGAGCTGTTTTTT; cdr3_aa: CASSVRDRGNTGELFF; j_call: TRBJ2-2; clone_size: .; v_call: TRBV9; d_call: TRBD1
cdr3_nt: TGTGCCAGCAGCCCGGCGGGGGATGGCTACACCTTC; cdr3_aa: CASSPAGDGYTF; j_call: TRBJ1-2; clone_size: .; v_call: TRBV6-5; d_call: .
cdr3_nt: TGTGCCATCAGTGAGCCCGACAGGGGAGCCGGGGAGCTGTTTTTT; cdr3_aa: CAISEPDRGAGELFF; j_call: TRBJ2-2; clone_size: once; v_call: TRBV10-3; d_call: TRBD1
cdr3_nt: TGTGCCAGCAGCCAAATCTCCTCCGGGACAGGGGTCGAGCAGTACTTC; cdr3_aa: CASSQISSGTGVEQYF; j_call: TRBJ2-7; clone_size: .; v_call: TRBV14; d_call: TRBD1
cdr3_nt: TGTGCCAGCAGCTCCGTCCTACTAGCGGGGAACTCCTACAATGAGCAGTTCTTC; cdr3_aa: CASSSVLLAGNSYNEQFF; j_call: TRBJ2-1; clone_size: .; v_call: TRBV11-2; d_call: TRBD2
cdr3_nt: TGTGCCAGCTCAGTGGGCTGGGATTCACCCCTCCACTTT; cdr3_aa: CASSVGWDSPLHF; j_call: TRBJ1-6; clone_size: .; v_call: TRBV18; d_call: .
cdr3_nt: TGTGCCAGCAGCACGGGACAGGGTAATCAGCCCCAGCATTTT; cdr3_aa: CASSTGQGNQPQHF; j_call: TRBJ1-5; clone_size: .; v_call: TRBV6-6; d_call: TRBD1
cdr3_nt: TGTGCCTGGGAGACAGGGGGCGATCAGCCCCAGCATTTT; cdr3_aa: CAWETGGDQPQHF; j_call: TRBJ1-5; clone_size: .; v_call: TRBV30; d_call: TRBD1
cdr3_nt: TGTGCCAGCAGCTTGGTTTCAGGGGGACGCGAGCAGTACTTC; cdr3_aa: CASSLVSGGREQYF; j_call: TRBJ2-7; clone_size: .; v_call: TRBV5-5; d_call: TRBD1
cdr3_nt: TGTGCCAGCAGCTTGAATCCAGATCGGGGTCATCAGCCCCAGCATTTT; cdr3_aa: CASSLNPDRGHQPQHF; j_call: TRBJ1-5; clone_size: .; v_call: TRBV7-6; d_call: .